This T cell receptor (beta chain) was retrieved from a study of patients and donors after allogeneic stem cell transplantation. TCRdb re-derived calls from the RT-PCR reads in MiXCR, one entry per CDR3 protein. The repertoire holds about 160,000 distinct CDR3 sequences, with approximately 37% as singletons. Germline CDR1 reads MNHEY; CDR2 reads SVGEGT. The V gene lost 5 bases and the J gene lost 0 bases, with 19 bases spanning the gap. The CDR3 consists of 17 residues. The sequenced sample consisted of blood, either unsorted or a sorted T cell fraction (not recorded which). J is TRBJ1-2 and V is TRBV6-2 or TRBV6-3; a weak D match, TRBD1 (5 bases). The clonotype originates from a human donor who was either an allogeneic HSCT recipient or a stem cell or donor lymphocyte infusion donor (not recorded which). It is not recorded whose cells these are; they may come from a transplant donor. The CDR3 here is CASSPSGPGTSNYGYTF. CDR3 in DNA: TGTGCCAGCAGTCCCTCGGGACCGGGGACTTCTAACTATGGCTACACCTTC.